This TCR beta chain was profiled in a study of blood T cell repertoires in COVID-19. Study-level background: There were acute and convalescent COVID-19 samples, and they came from the United States, Italy and Spain. The cDNA or gDNA used as material had been derived from T cells, B-cell-depleted T cells, or PBMCs.

Participant ages covered roughly 18 to 90 years across approximately 25 US areas. Clinical histories supplied by participants themselves formed the basis of cohort assignment. Libraries were prepared by immunoSEQ multiplex PCR; TCRdb keeps only in-frame clonotypes and omits some of them. Found here are approximately 290,000 clones, approximately 83% of them singletons; the top ten hold 3.5% to 5.5%. Germline-derived CDR1 and CDR2 are MNHEY and SVGAGI. This CDR3 comprises 14 residues. Trimming pared 7 bases from V and 2 bases from J, leaving 14 bases between. Input material: PBMCs or T cells enriched from blood (not recorded which). The receptor was isolated from a woman in her twenties or thirties who had recovered from COVID-19. The chain uses TRBV6-5 and TRBJ2-5, with D perhaps matching TRBD1 (5 bases). The CDR3 sequence is CASTDQAGQETQYF. The CDR3 region has the DNA TGTGCCAGCACCGATCAGGCAGGGCAAGAGACCCAGTACTTC.